This T cell receptor beta chain came from a study of T cell responses to AZD1222 COVID-19 vaccine. This CDR3 contains 13 residues. Trimming at V came to 6 bases and at J to 7 bases, leaving 6 bases not matched to a gene. Germline CDR1 SNHLY, CDR2 FYNNEI. Only one count was recorded for this clone. Data came from immunoSEQ multiplex PCR; TCRdb stores just in-frame clones and leaves some out. Of about 82,000 clones listed, 75% to 90% are singletons. This clonotype was sampled from an adult who received the AZD1222 COVID-19 vaccine. The source was peripheral blood, collected 28 days after the second AZD1222 dose. The J gene is TRBJ1-5, the V gene TRBV2, with 7 nucleotides matching TRBD1. The CDR3 here is CASRETGMQPQHF. For the CDR3, the DNA is TGTGCCAGCAGGGAGACAGGGATGCAGCCCCAGCATTTT. Combining the CDR3 with reference TRBV2 and TRBJ1-5 gives the whole variable domain EPEVTQTPSHQVTQMGQEVILRCVPISNHLYFYWYRQILGQKVEFLVSFYNNEISEKSEIFDDQFSVERPDGSNFTLKIRSTKLEDSAMYFCASRETGMQPQHFGDGTRLSIL.